This T cell receptor (beta chain) was identified during a study of cytomegalovirus exposure and HLA in healthy donors. Notes on the study in general: Reports described diagnosis of cytomegalovirus status by the classifier as highly specific and sensitive. Researchers catalogued about 150 TCR beta chains as cytomegalovirus-associated.

From germline, CDR1 is MGHRA and CDR2 YSYEKL. V lost 1 base, J lost 3 bases, and 4 bases stayed unmatched. This CDR3 is 15 amino acids long. Sequencing used immunoSEQ multiplex PCR; TCRdb keeps in-frame clones, though not all of them. The sample shows fewer than 400,000 clones, around 90% of them seen only once. As concerns this clone: Its antigen is unidentified.

This clonotype was sampled from a man aged 25 to 40 in good health and CMV-seronegative. The sequencing input was PBMCs. The chain recombines TRBV4-1 with TRBJ2-7; 9 nucleotides match TRBD1. CDR3 DNA sequence: TGCGCCAGCAGCCAAGTATCGGACAGGGGCTACGAGCAGTACTTC. The encoded protein is CASSQVSDRGYEQYF.